Shown below are 15 T cell receptor beta chains from a single sample sequenced in a study of OX40 agonist ivuxolimab in advanced cancers. The method was immunoSEQ multiplex PCR; TCRdb's version includes in-frame clones alone and lacks a portion of them. The profile covers 15,000 to 20,000 clones, with around nine tenths appearing a single time and approximately 65% taken by the ten largest. This sample comprised CD4+ or CD8+ T cells sorted from blood, obtained in a trial of the OX40 agonist ivuxolimab. These receptors were obtained from an adult with an advanced solid tumor such as melanoma, head and neck, liver or kidney cancer.

This chain links TRBV29-1 with TRBJ1-1; D might be TRBD1 (5 bases). The CDR3 runs to 12 residues. The germline V and J ends were trimmed by 7 bases and 10 bases, with 19 bases remaining between them. CDR1 is SQVTM and CDR2 is ANQGSEA in the germline V gene. This CDR3 is CSATKGTQGAFF. DNA of the CDR3: TGCAGCGCTACCAAGGGGACCCAAGGAGCTTTCTTT.

V is TRBV10-1 and J is TRBJ2-7, with D possibly being TRBD1 or TRBD2 (7 bases each). V lost 5 bases and J lost 4, with 18 bases in between. CDR1 is WNHNN and CDR2 is SYGVQD in the germline V gene (reference sequence). The CDR3 consists of 15 residues. In DNA form, the CDR3 reads TGCGCCAGCAGTTCAGGGGGGGGCGAGGAGTACGAGCAGTACTTC. Its protein is CASSSGGGEEYEQYF.

This chain connects TRBV7-3 to TRBJ2-1, with 16 nucleotides matching TRBD2. The CDR3 has 22 residues. V shed 1 base, J shed 5 bases, and the junction held 17 bases outside the gene matches. Germline CDR1 and CDR2: SGHTA and FQGTGA. In DNA form, the CDR3 reads TGTGCCAGCAGCTTAATGCATCCGTTCGGGGGACTAGCGGGAGGGCCTGACAATGAGCAGTTCTTC. It specifies CASSLMHPFGGLAGGPDNEQFF.

The chain is built from TRBV14 and TRBJ2-1; unclear D gene. Germline V gene data show CDR1 as SGHDN and CDR2 as FVKESK. This CDR3 is 12 amino acids long. The V and J ends lost 4 bases and 8 bases respectively, with 9 bases between them. CDR3 DNA sequence: TGTGCCAGCAGCCTCGAGCCTTATGAGCAGTTCTTC. Translating gives CASSLEPYEQFF. The full variable domain, rest sourced from reference TRBV14 and TRBJ2-1, is EAGVTQFPSHSVIEKGQTVTLRCDPISGHDNLYWYRRVMGKEIKFLLHFVKESKQDESGMPNNRFLAERTGGTYSTLKVQPAELEDSGVYFCASSLEPYEQFFGPGTRLTVL.

The V gene is TRBV27, the J gene TRBJ1-3; no clear D. CDR3 size: 15 residues. The V end was cut by 2 bases, the J end by 4 bases, with 12 bases between. In germline, CDR1 is MNHEY, CDR2 SMNVEV (reference sequence). CDR3 DNA sequence: TGTGCCAGCAGTTTAAGAGAGGGTCCCGGAAACACCATATATTTT. It is translated as CASSLREGPGNTIYF.

The V gene is TRBV4-1, the J gene TRBJ2-7; the D is unclear. Looked up from germline, CDR1 is MGHRA and CDR2 is YSYEKL. There are 13 residues in the CDR3. Trimming pared 0 bases from V and 1 base from J, leaving 4 bases between. DNA of the CDR3: TGCGCCAGCAGCCAAGATGTATCCTACGAGCAGTACTTC. This translates into CASSQDVSYEQYF.

This clone occurred a few times. This chain connects TRBV15 to TRBJ2-7; D might be TRBD1 (6 bases). V lost 3 bases and J 5 bases, leaving 17 bases between the germline ends. Germline values: CDR1 LNHNV, CDR2 YYDKDF (reference sequence). The CDR3 contains 15 residues. The CDR3 DNA sequence: TGTGCCACCAGCAGCGGGACAACCACCGAGGACGAGCAGTACTTC. Its translation is CATSSGTTTEDEQYF.

The genes are TRBV9 and TRBJ2-1, with TRBD2 identical over 8 bases. Trimming took 4 bases from V and 3 from J; bases not matched to a gene: 6. The CDR3 has 15 amino acids. The germline V gene encodes CDR1 SGDLS and CDR2 YYNGEE. CDR3 amino acids: CASSQSGSGYNEQFF. As DNA, the CDR3 is TGTGCCAGCAGCCAAAGCGGGAGTGGCTACAATGAGCAGTTCTTC.

The V call is TRBV7-9, the J call TRBJ1-5; no reliable D call. Germline CDR1 SEHNR, CDR2 FQNEAQ (reference sequence). The CDR3 loop spans 14 amino acids. Trimming left V 5 bases short and J 7 bases short, with 15 bases between. As DNA, the CDR3 is TGTGCCAGCAGCCTATTCGACAAGCCCCAGCCCCAGCATTTT. Its translation: CASSLFDKPQPQHF.

The chain joins TRBV27 to TRBJ2-7; 9 nucleotides align to TRBD1. The CDR3 covers 15 residues. Germline V gene lookup returns CDR1 MNHEY and CDR2 SMNVEV (reference sequence). V shed 5 bases and J 0 bases; nucleotides not matched to a gene: 5. CDR3: CASSRGTGSSYEQYF. The CDR3 nucleotides read TGTGCCAGCAGTCGAGGGACAGGGAGCTCCTACGAGCAGTACTTC.

For the CDR3, the DNA is TGCGCCAGCAGCTTGAACAGGGTCGAGCAGTACTTC. Protein sequence: CASSLNRVEQYF. V gene TRBV5-1 combines with J gene TRBJ2-7; D is perhaps TRBD1 (6 bases). Germline V lookup: CDR1 SGHRS, CDR2 YFSETQ. Trimming took 1 base from V and 6 from J, leaving 8 bases between them. The CDR3 sequence is 12 residues long.

This chain joins TRBV15 and TRBJ1-4; possibly TRBD1 for D (5 bases). The CDR3 totals 14 residues. CDR1 is LNHNV and CDR2 is YYDKDF in the germline V gene (reference sequence). V was clipped by 4 bases and J by 5 bases, with 11 bases between them. In DNA, the CDR3 is TGTGCCACCAGCACCCGGGAGGGGAATGAAAAACTGTTTTTT. As protein: CATSTREGNEKLFF.

The rearrangement links TRBV7-2 to TRBJ2-3, with D perhaps being TRBD1 or TRBD2 (9 bases each). With 6 bases removed from V and 6 bases from J, the gap between germline ends came to 19 bases. CDR3 length equals 15 residues. Germline V gene data show CDR1 as SGHTA and CDR2 as FQGNSA. In DNA, the CDR3 is TGTGCCAGCAGTCCTAGCGGGACAGGGTTGGATACGCAGTATTTT. Amino acid sequence: CASSPSGTGLDTQYF.

The genes are TRBV6-5 and TRBJ2-4, with 7 bases identical to TRBD1. CDR1 and CDR2 from the germline V gene are MNHEY and SVGAGI. The CDR3 loop spans 15 amino acids. J gave up 1 base and V 8 bases, and 8 bases lay outside the gene matches. The chain's CDR3 is CASRQGGAAKNIQYF. The CDR3, as DNA: TGTGCCAGCCGGCAAGGGGGCGCTGCCAAAAACATTCAGTACTTC.

The chain couples TRBV30 to TRBJ2-1, with 12 bases fitting TRBD2. This CDR3 spans 16 amino acids. The V and J ends lost 3 bases and 8 bases, in that order; junction bases with no gene match: 11. CDR1 and CDR2 (germline): GTSNPN, SVGIG (reference sequence). The CDR3 region has the DNA TGTGCCTGGAGCGATGGGACTAGCGGGTTATTGGATGAGCAGTTCTTC. Translating it yields CAWSDGTSGLLDEQFF.